The next 27 T cell receptor beta chains were all read from a single sample in a study of blood T cell repertoires in COVID-19. The method was immunoSEQ multiplex PCR; TCRdb's version includes in-frame clones alone and lacks a portion of them. The sample contains 340,000 or so clones, 65% to 85% of which appear only once. Specimen: peripheral blood. The receptors here all came from a man between 25 and 39 years old with active or convalescent COVID-19.

The V gene is TRBV3-1 (or the pseudogene TRBV3-2), the J gene TRBJ1-5, with D tentatively TRBD1 (6 bases). CDR3 length: 16 amino acids. Germline V gene sequence: CDR1 LGHDT, CDR2 YNNKEL (reference sequence). Trimming stripped 0 bases from V and 9 bases from J, with 18 bases between. The CDR3 DNA follows: TGTGCCAGCAGCCAAGATCACCAGGGGTGTTATTGGCCCCAGCATTTT. Translating gives CASSQDHQGCYWPQHF.

This chain uses TRBV10-3 with TRBJ1-2; 7 nucleotides align to TRBD1. The CDR3 has 14 residues. J was trimmed by 7 bases and V by 9 bases; bases with no gene match: 14. CDR1 is ENHRY and CDR2 is SYGVKD in the germline V gene. CDR3 sequence (DNA): TGTGCCATTGCGGACAGGCCGCCAAGTTTTGGCTACACCTTC. It is translated as CAIADRPPSFGYTF.

This clone was recorded only once. The J gene is TRBJ1-2, the V gene TRBV2; possible D gene TRBD1, 6 bases. V lost 3 bases and J 4 bases, leaving 9 bases between the germline ends. Germline lookup yields CDR1 SNHLY and CDR2 FYNNEI. The CDR3 loop spans 13 amino acids. CDR3 loop: CASSEGAFYGYTF. The CDR3 bases are TGTGCCAGCAGTGAGGGGGCCTTCTATGGCTACACCTTC.

The chain joins TRBV7-3 to TRBJ2-1; 8 bases agree with TRBD2. The CDR3 has 16 residues. Germline lookup yields CDR1 SGHTA and CDR2 FQGTGA. Germline trimming cut 5 bases from V and 7 bases from J; bases unmatched to any gene: 13. CDR3 protein: CASSTTPGGPRNEQFF. The DNA for the CDR3 is TGTGCCAGCAGCACCACCCCGGGAGGGCCACGAAATGAGCAGTTCTTC.

This rearrangement joins TRBV5-1 to TRBJ2-1; D might be TRBD2 (5 bases). Trimming removed 1 base from V and 0 bases from J, with 8 bases in between. The CDR3 length is 15 residues. CDR1 and CDR2 from the germline V gene are SGHRS and YFSETQ. The CDR3 loop is CASSLRGYSYNEQFF. CDR3 in DNA: TGCGCCAGCAGCTTGAGAGGGTACTCCTACAATGAGCAGTTCTTC.

V usage is TRBV18 and J usage is TRBJ2-5, with D possibly TRBD1 on 5 matching bases. The CDR3 consists of 13 residues. The germline V gene encodes CDR1 KGHSH and CDR2 LQKENI. Trimming left V 4 bases short and J 2 bases short, with 8 bases between. The CDR3, as DNA: TGTGCCAGCTCACTGGGGCCTCAAGAGACCCAGTACTTC. The encoded protein is CASSLGPQETQYF. Drawing the rest from reference TRBV18 and TRBJ2-5, the complete variable domain is NAGVMQNPRHLVRRRGQEARLRCSPMKGHSHVYWYRQLPEEGLKFMVYLQKENIIDESGMPKERFSAEFPKEGPSILRIQQVVRGDSAAYFCASSLGPQETQYFGPGTRLLVL.

The chain links TRBV5-1 to TRBJ1-3; D call uncertain. The CDR3 covers 16 residues. The V end was cut by 2 bases, the J end by 0 bases, with 12 bases between. CDR1 is SGHRS and CDR2 is YFSETQ in the germline V gene. CDR3 amino acids: CASSLSGQNSGNTIYF. The CDR3 region has the DNA TGCGCCAGCAGCTTAAGTGGGCAGAACTCTGGAAACACCATATATTTT. The full variable domain, completed using reference TRBV5-1 and TRBJ1-3, is KAGVTQTPRYLIKTRGQQVTLSCSPISGHRSVSWYQQTPGQGLQFLFEYFSETQRNKGNFPGRFSGRQFSNSRSEMNVSTLELGDSALYLCASSLSGQNSGNTIYFGEGSWLTVV.

The chain carries TRBV28 and TRBJ2-7; the match to TRBD2 covers 12 bases. This CDR3 contains 16 residues. J gave up 6 bases and V 3 bases, and 9 bases lay outside the gene matches. Germline assignment: CDR1 MDHEN and CDR2 SYDVKM. CDR3 protein: CASSFPSSGRASEQYF. The CDR3 DNA sequence: TGTGCCAGCAGTTTTCCGTCTAGCGGGAGGGCTTCCGAGCAGTACTTC.

This clone was picked up a small number of times. The genes are TRBV2 and TRBJ2-7; 9 positions agree with TRBD2. The CDR3 is 14 residues long. From germline, CDR1 is SNHLY and CDR2 FYNNEI. J was trimmed by 6 bases and V by 4 bases; bases with no gene match: 7. The CDR3 spells CASSVGTSPSEQYF. The CDR3 DNA reads TGTGCCAGCAGTGTGGGGACTAGCCCCTCCGAGCAGTACTTC.

The V and J genes are TRBV9 and TRBJ2-6, with TRBD2 identical over 10 bases. Trimming cost V 0 bases and J 4 bases; bases outside gene matches: 4. The CDR3 consists of 17 residues. Germline-derived CDR1 and CDR2 are SGDLS and YYNGEE. The CDR3 nucleotides are TGTGCCAGCAGCGTAGGAGCGGGGGGGCCCGGGGCCAACGTCCTGACTTTC. Its protein product is CASSVGAGGPGANVLTF.

This clone showed up just once. The chain links TRBV9 to TRBJ2-1; no clear D. V lost 0 bases and J 1 base, leaving 8 bases between the germline ends. The length of the CDR3 is 15 residues. The germline CDR1 and CDR2 sequences are SGDLS and YYNGEE. CDR3 sequence (DNA): TGTGCCAGCAGCGTAGGCGGCGGATCCTACAATGAGCAGTTCTTC. It codes for CASSVGGGSYNEQFF.

This sequence joins TRBV6-5 and TRBJ2-7; 10 nucleotides line up with TRBD1. Germline lookup yields CDR1 MNHEY and CDR2 SVGAGI. V dropped 7 bases and J dropped 1; count of bases not matched to a gene: 7. The CDR3 extends over 15 amino acids. The DNA for the CDR3 is TGTGCCAGCACCGACCGGGACAGGGGATCCTACGAGCAGTACTTC. It codes for CASTDRDRGSYEQYF.

V gene TRBV28 combines with J gene TRBJ1-3, with TRBD1 identical over 7 bases. CDR3 length: 16 amino acids. Germline CDR1 is MDHEN and CDR2 is SYDVKM. V trimming: 5 bases; J trimming: 2 bases; junction bases outside the gene matches: 9. This CDR3 is CASSGATGWAGNTIYF. CDR3 coding DNA: TGTGCCAGCAGTGGGGCGACAGGGTGGGCTGGAAACACCATATATTTT.

This clone came up a few times. The rearrangement joins TRBV4-1 to TRBJ2-1; TRBD2 matches at 9 bases. Germline-derived CDR1 and CDR2 are MGHRA and YSYEKL. This CDR3 is 15 amino acids long. With V trimmed by 5 bases and J by 5 bases, 7 bases remained unmatched. The CDR3 coding sequence is TGCGCCAGCAGCGGCCGACTAGCGGCCAACAATGAGCAGTTCTTC. Translated: CASSGRLAANNEQFF.

The chain has TRBV20-1 and TRBJ1-1, with a weak D call TRBD1 (5 bases). Trimming took 3 bases from V and 6 from J, leaving 8 bases between them. Germline CDR1 is DFQATT and CDR2 is SNEGSKA (reference sequence). This CDR3 is 11 amino acids long. The CDR3 reads CSASREPEAFF. The CDR3 coding sequence is TGCAGTGCTAGCAGGGAACCTGAAGCTTTCTTT.

The V call is TRBV11-3, the J call TRBJ2-3; 13 bases fit TRBD2. After removal of 5 bases from V and 2 bases from J, the junction contained 7 bases not matched to a gene. The CDR3 has 17 amino acids. The germline V gene has CDR1 SGHNT and CDR2 YENEEA. CDR3 coding DNA: TGTGCCAGCAGCGTAGCCGGGACTAGCGGGAACACAGATACGCAGTATTTT. Its translation: CASSVAGTSGNTDTQYF. Full variable domain (outside the CDR3, taken from reference TRBV11-3 and TRBJ2-3): EAGVVQSPRYKIIEKKQPVAFWCNPISGHNTLYWYLQNLGQGPELLIRYENEEAVDDSQLPKDRFSAERLKGVDSTLKIQPAELGDSAVYLCASSVAGTSGNTDTQYFGPGTRLTVL.

The sample holds a few counts of this clone. CDR3 in DNA: TGCGCCAGCAGCCGCTGGACAGGGGAGAATCAGCCCCAGCATTTT. Its translation is CASSRWTGENQPQHF. The chain links TRBV4-3 to TRBJ1-5, with 9 bases lining up with TRBD1. The CDR3 covers 15 residues. Germline CDR1 and CDR2: LGHNA and YSLEER. J was trimmed by 4 bases and V by 4 bases; bases with no gene match: 5.

J is TRBJ2-3 and V is TRBV2; no definite D call. V dropped 3 bases and J dropped 5 bases, with 6 bases sitting between them. The length of the CDR3 is 12 residues. The germline gives CDR1 SNHLY, CDR2 FYNNEI. The CDR3 sequence is CASSDVEDTQYF. Here the CDR3 DNA reads TGTGCCAGCAGTGATGTAGAAGATACGCAGTATTTT.

This clone was seen a handful of times. As DNA, the CDR3 is TGCGCCAGCAGCCAAGGCCGGAGCACAGATACGCAGTATTTT. Translating it yields CASSQGRSTDTQYF. The V call is TRBV4-1, the J call TRBJ2-3, with D hard to call. This CDR3 is built from 14 residues. The germline CDR1 and CDR2 sequences are MGHRA and YSYEKL. With 1 base removed from V and 0 bases from J, the gap between germline ends came to 5 bases.

Here the CDR3 reads CASSNDGTGAAHEQYF. In nucleotides, the CDR3 is TGTGCCAGTAGTAACGACGGCACAGGGGCTGCCCACGAGCAGTACTTC. The chain has TRBV19 and TRBJ2-7; 7 nucleotides line up with TRBD1. CDR3 size: 16 residues. In germline, CDR1 is LNHDA, CDR2 SQIVND (reference sequence). Trimming took 4 bases from V and 5 from J; bases not matched to a gene: 14.

V gene TRBV29-1 combines with J gene TRBJ1-2; weak D call: TRBD1 (6 bases). The CDR3 consists of 11 residues. The V and J ends lost 1 base and 9 bases respectively, with 9 bases between them. Germline V gives CDR1 SQVTM, CDR2 ANQGSEA. The CDR3 loop is CSVEGRDSYTF. CDR3 coding DNA: TGCAGCGTTGAAGGACGGGACAGCTACACCTTC.

This clone was seen just once. This chain connects TRBV4-1 to TRBJ1-2; D not resolved. The CDR3 spans 13 residues. V was pared by 6 bases and J by 7 bases, with 15 bases between. Germline V gene sequence: CDR1 MGHRA, CDR2 YSYEKL. The CDR3 nucleotides are TGCGCCAGCAGGGCGGGGAGCGAACGTGGCTACACCTTC. This gives the protein CASRAGSERGYTF.

The chain joins TRBV5-4 to TRBJ1-1, with D uncertain. The V end lost 2 bases, the J end lost 1 base, and 6 bases lay between the germline ends. CDR3 length: 13 residues. Germline CDR1 is SGHNT and CDR2 is YYREEE (reference sequence). CDR3 loop: CASSLTGNTEAFF. Written as DNA, the CDR3 is TGTGCCAGCAGCTTAACGGGGAACACTGAAGCTTTCTTT.

This chain uses TRBV7-8 with TRBJ2-1, with D possibly being TRBD2 (6 bases). The germline gives CDR1 SGHVS, CDR2 FQNEAQ. V was clipped by 3 bases and J by 1 base, with 10 bases between them. This CDR3 has 15 amino acids. The CDR3: CASSFLAKSYNEQFF. The CDR3, as DNA: TGTGCCAGCAGCTTCCTAGCGAAATCCTACAATGAGCAGTTCTTC.

The J gene is TRBJ2-1, the V gene TRBV15; D is perhaps TRBD2 (5 bases). The V and J ends lost 5 bases and 0 bases respectively, with 8 bases between them. The CDR3 sequence is 14 residues long. The V gene's germline CDR1 is LNHNV and CDR2 YYDKDF (reference sequence). CDR3 sequence: CATSARGSYNEQFF. The CDR3 DNA sequence: TGTGCCACCAGCGCCCGGGGCTCCTACAATGAGCAGTTCTTC.

This clone appeared once. The J gene is TRBJ2-1, the V gene TRBV12-3 or TRBV12-4, with D tentatively TRBD2 (5 bases). This CDR3 has 13 residues. Trimming took 1 base from V and 8 from J, leaving 9 bases between them. The CDR3 region is CASSLEVEDEQFF. In nucleotides, the CDR3 is TGTGCCAGCAGTTTAGAGGTGGAGGATGAGCAGTTCTTC.

The V gene is TRBV6-2 or TRBV6-3, the J gene TRBJ2-7; the match to TRBD2 covers 7 bases. CDR1 is MNHEY, CDR2 SVGEGT, per germline. The CDR3 length is 13 residues. With V trimmed by 1 base and J by 6 bases, 3 bases remained unmatched. CDR3 loop: CASSYLGGGEQYF. CDR3 coding DNA: TGTGCCAGCAGTTACTTGGGCGGGGGCGAGCAGTACTTC.